This paragraph covers one T cell receptor (beta chain) sequence. This sample was taken from a study of metastatic and nonmetastatic thyroid tumors. Prior to thyroid surgery, none of the patients had received any treatment. CDR3 size: 14 residues. With 4 bases clipped from V and 7 bases from J, the junction kept 5 bases outside the gene matches. Germline-derived CDR1 and CDR2 are MDHEN and SYDVKM. Authors' methods: The study built a papillary thyroid cancer distant-metastasis classifier from CDR3 differences across clinicopathological groups. TCRdb re-called the PCR reads through MiXCR. The authors' filters were not applied to this entry. Found here are tens of thousands of clones, around a third of them singletons; the top ten hold about 16%.

The receptor was isolated from a female donor with papillary thyroid cancer or a benign thyroid nodule (not recorded which). Some clones in this sample may be carry-over from other donors' samples. The V gene is TRBV28, the J gene TRBJ2-2; 8 bases align to TRBD2. Material for sequencing was tumor tissue. The CDR3 coding sequence is TGTGCCAGCAGTTCCGGGAGGGCCCACGGGGAGCTGTTTTTT. This translates into CASSSGRAHGELFF.